This T cell receptor beta chain came from a study of technical replicates of blood from a few donors. The CDR3 runs 14 residues. Trimming left V 6 bases short and J 3 bases short, with 12 bases between. Looked up from germline, CDR1 is MDHEN and CDR2 is SYDVKM. The data were produced by immunoSEQ multiplex PCR, yet TCRdb's version contains in-frame clones alone and is incomplete. This sample has 68,000 or so clones, with approximately 97% found just once. The sequence was obtained from a human donor in good health. The V and J genes are TRBV28 and TRBJ1-5; D is perhaps TRBD1 (6 bases). Material for sequencing was T cells isolated from PBMCs. This CDR3 reads CASRLTGINQPQHF. The CDR3, as DNA: TGTGCCAGCAGGTTAACAGGGATCAATCAGCCCCAGCATTTT.